The entry below gives a single T cell receptor beta chain sequence along with its context. These data are taken from a study of control samples from healthy donors and cancer patients. Germline V CDR1 and CDR2: SGHRS, YFSETQ. V was pared by 3 bases and J by 8 bases, with 13 bases of the junction left unmatched. This CDR3 comprises 15 residues. Generated by immunoSEQ multiplex PCR, the TCRdb table keeps only in-frame clones and is missing some. The sample has more than 85,000 clones; 83% are singletons. This clonotype was sampled from a woman between 45 and 60 years old in good health. The sample comprised blood. The chain is built from TRBV5-1 and TRBJ1-2, with 7 nucleotides matching TRBD1. This chain's CDR3 is CASSWATGTRSGYTF. The CDR3 DNA sequence: TGCGCCAGCAGCTGGGCGACAGGGACAAGGAGCGGCTACACCTTC.